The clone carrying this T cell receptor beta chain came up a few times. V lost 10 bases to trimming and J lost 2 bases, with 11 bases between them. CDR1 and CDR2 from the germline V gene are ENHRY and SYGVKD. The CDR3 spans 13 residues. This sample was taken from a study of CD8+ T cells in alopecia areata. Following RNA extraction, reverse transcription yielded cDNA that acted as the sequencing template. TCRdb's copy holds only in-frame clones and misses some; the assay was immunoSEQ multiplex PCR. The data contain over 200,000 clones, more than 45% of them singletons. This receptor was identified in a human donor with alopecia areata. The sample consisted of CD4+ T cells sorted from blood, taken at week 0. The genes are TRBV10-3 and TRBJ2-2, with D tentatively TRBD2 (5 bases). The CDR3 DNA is TGTGCCACCGAGGAGGACAACACCGGGGAGCTGTTTTTT. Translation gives CATEEDNTGELFF.